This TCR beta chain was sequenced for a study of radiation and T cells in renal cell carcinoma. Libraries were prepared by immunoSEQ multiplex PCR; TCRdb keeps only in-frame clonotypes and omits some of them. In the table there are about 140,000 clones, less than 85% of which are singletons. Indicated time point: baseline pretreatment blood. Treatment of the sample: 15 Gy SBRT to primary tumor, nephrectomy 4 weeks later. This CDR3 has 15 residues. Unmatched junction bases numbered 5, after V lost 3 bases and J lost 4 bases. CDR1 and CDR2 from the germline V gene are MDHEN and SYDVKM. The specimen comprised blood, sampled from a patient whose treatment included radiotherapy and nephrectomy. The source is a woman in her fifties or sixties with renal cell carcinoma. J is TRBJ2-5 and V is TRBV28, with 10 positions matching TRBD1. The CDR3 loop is CASSFSTGGGETQYF. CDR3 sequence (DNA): TGTGCCAGCAGTTTCTCGACAGGGGGCGGAGAGACCCAGTACTTC.